This TCR beta chain was sequenced during a study of shared clonotypes between healthy human individuals. From germline, CDR1 is SQVTM and CDR2 ANQGSEA. The CDR3 has 14 residues. With regard to this clone: With a far larger clone one base away, a read error is the likely cause.

Sequencing used immunoSEQ multiplex PCR; TCRdb keeps in-frame clones, though not all of them. Among hundreds of thousands of clones listed, roughly three quarters were seen once. This rearrangement joins TRBV29-1 to TRBJ1-1; 8 bases fit TRBD1. Material for sequencing was PBMCs. The clonotype was recovered from a woman aged 40 to 55 in good health. Some clones in this sample may be carry-over from other donors' samples. The chain's CDR3 is CSAADRGEYTEASF. The CDR3 DNA sequence: TGCAGCGCCGCTGACAGGGGAGAGTACACTGAAGCTTCCTTT. Filled out from reference TRBV29-1 and TRBJ1-1, the complete variable domain reads SAVISQKPSRDICQRGTSLTIQCQVDSQVTMMFWYRQQPGQSLTLIATANQGSEATYESGFVIDKFPISRPNLTFSTLTVSNMSPEDSSIYLCSAADRGEYTEASFGQGTRLTVV.